The 25 T cell receptor beta chains in this list originate from one sample, sequenced in a study of metastatic and nonmetastatic thyroid tumors. TCRdb called clones again from the PCR reads with MiXCR. The repertoire holds roughly 40,000 clones, roughly 12% seen once, with approximately 9.1% in the top ten. Prior to thyroid surgery, none of the patients had received any treatment. The sample was blood. The receptors derive from a male donor with papillary thyroid cancer or a benign thyroid nodule (not recorded which). Some clones in this sample may be carry-over from other donors' samples.

In its sample, this clone was seen a few times. A read error may account for a junction end that differs from germline. V usage is TRBV28 and J usage is TRBJ1-1, with TRBD1 identical over 10 bases. The germline V gene has CDR1 MDHEN and CDR2 SYDVKM. There are 15 residues in the CDR3. This CDR3 reads CASSLAGTGDTEAFF. The DNA for the CDR3 is TGTGCCAGCAGTTTAGCCGGGACAGGGGACACTGAGGCTTTCTTT.

V usage is TRBV4-2 and J usage is TRBJ2-5, with 9 bases identical to TRBD1. The ends lost 4 bases at V and 5 bases at J; junction bases unmatched: 8. Germline V gene data show CDR1 as LGHNA and CDR2 as YNFKEQ. This CDR3 region has 15 residues. In DNA form, the CDR3 reads TGTGCCAGCAGCCCACCCTACAGGGGGCTGGAGACCCAGTACTTC. It is translated as CASSPPYRGLETQYF.

The rearrangement links TRBV5-1 to TRBJ2-7; D possibly uses TRBD1 or TRBD2 (5 bases each). The CDR3 contains 16 residues. V was shortened by 0 bases and J by 9 bases, with 22 bases between the two germline ends. The germline V gene encodes CDR1 SGHRS and CDR2 YFSETQ. The CDR3 nucleotides read TGCGCCAGCAGCTTGGGATTGACTGGCGTGAGGGACGGGCAGTACTTC. It is translated as CASSLGLTGVRDGQYF.

This clone was counted at least ten times. The J gene is TRBJ2-1, the V gene TRBV9; 11 bases align to TRBD1. CDR3 size: 16 residues. With V trimmed by 1 base and J by 7 bases, 7 bases remained unmatched. Germline V lookup: CDR1 SGDLS, CDR2 YYNGEE. Written as DNA, the CDR3 is TGTGCCAGCAGCGTAAAGAGTGGGACAGGGGGAAATGAGCAGTTCTTC. It codes for CASSVKSGTGGNEQFF.

The table lists this clone with a few counts. DNA for the CDR3: TGTGCCAGCTCACCTGTTTGGACTAGCGGACACACAGATACGCAGTATTTT. Amino acid sequence: CASSPVWTSGHTDTQYF. The chain joins TRBV18 to TRBJ2-3, with 10 bases identical to TRBD2. Germline assignment: CDR1 KGHSH and CDR2 LQKENI. This CDR3 contains 17 residues. Losses at the gene ends were 3 bases for V and 2 bases for J; bases not matched to a gene: 8.

This clone was detected a few times. Just one base apart from a much larger clone, this may be a read error. Other DNA sequences within the sample encode an identical CDR3. The rearrangement joins TRBV4-1 to TRBJ2-7, with 7 nucleotides matching TRBD2. Trimming at V came to 4 bases and at J to 0 bases, leaving 3 bases not matched to a gene. Per germline, CDR1 MGHRA and CDR2 YSYEKL. The CDR3 length is 14 residues. The CDR3, as DNA: TGCGCCAGCAGCCCCCCGGGGGGCTCCTACGAGCAGTACTTC. It is translated as CASSPPGGSYEQYF.

This clone has just a few counts. This chain links TRBV4-3 with TRBJ2-1, with TRBD2 matching over 7 bases. The CDR3 is 16 amino acids. With V trimmed by 0 bases and J by 4 bases, 6 bases remained unmatched. Germline loops: CDR1 LGHNA, CDR2 YSLEER. CDR3 DNA: TGCGCCAGCAGCCAAGATCCCAGCGGGACTTACAATGAGCAGTTCTTC. Residues: CASSQDPSGTYNEQFF.

In regard to this clone: One end of the junction does not line up with germline, which may come from a read error. At the DNA level, this CDR3 is encoded by other sequences in the same sample as well. The CDR3, as DNA: TGTGCCTGGAGTGTAACGGGGGCCCACACCGGTGAGCTGTTTTTT. Translated, it gives CAWSVTGAHTGELFF. J is TRBJ2-2 and V is TRBV30; tentatively, D is TRBD1 or TRBD2 (6 bases each). The CDR3 totals 15 residues. Per germline, CDR1 GTSNPN and CDR2 SVGIG (reference sequence).

There are many counts of this clone. CDR3 residues: CASSQGGSTPQHF. The CDR3 coding sequence is TGCGCCAGCAGCCAGGGCGGCTCGACGCCCCAGCATTTT. The chain has TRBV4-3 and TRBJ1-5; D not certain. This CDR3 is 13 amino acids long. Germline V gene sequence: CDR1 LGHNA, CDR2 YSLEER. V was trimmed by 3 bases and J by 9 bases, leaving 12 bases between them.

There are a few counts of this clone. This may be a read error: a much more frequent sequence differs by one nucleotide. The identical CDR3 is also encoded by other nucleotide sequences in the sample. The chain uses TRBV14 and TRBJ2-1, with TRBD2 as a possible D gene (5 bases). Germline V gives CDR1 SGHDN, CDR2 FVKESK. This CDR3 is built from 13 residues. CDR3 DNA sequence: TGTGCCAGCAGCCAAGGACTATCTAATGAACAGTTCTTC. Translation: CASSQGLSNEQFF.

Ten or more counts support this clone. The chain recombines TRBV3-1 with TRBJ1-1; 7 bases are a match to TRBD1. Per the germline V gene, CDR1 is LGHDT and CDR2 is YNNKEL (reference sequence). This CDR3 has 14 residues. V lost 4 bases and J lost 0; bases outside the gene matches: 2. For the CDR3, the DNA is TGTGCCAGCAGCCCGGACAGGTTGAACACTGAAGCTTTCTTT. This codes for CASSPDRLNTEAFF.

This clone was recorded many times. The chain is built from TRBV7-3 and TRBJ2-7, with TRBD1 matching over 8 bases. Germline V gene data show CDR1 as SGHTA and CDR2 as FQGTGA. After removal of 5 bases from V and 6 bases from J, the junction contained 3 bases not matched to a gene. The CDR3 sequence is 12 residues long. The CDR3 DNA sequence: TGTGCCAGCAGCATTGACAGGGGCGAGCAGTACTTC. As protein: CASSIDRGEQYF. Full variable domain (rest looked up from reference TRBV7-3 and TRBJ2-7): GAGVSQTPSNKVTEKGKYVELRCDPISGHTALYWYRQSLGQGPEFLIYFQGTGAADDSGLPNDRFFAVRPEGSVSTLKIQRTERGDSAVYLCASSIDRGEQYFGPGTRLTVT.

At least ten counts were recorded for this clone. The chain uses TRBV6-1 and TRBJ2-1, with D unresolved. Per the germline V gene, CDR1 is MNHNS and CDR2 is SASEGT. Trimming took off 8 bases at V and 9 bases at J, with 14 bases between the two ends. The length of the CDR3 is 12 residues. CDR3 amino acids: CASWQYLGEQFF. The CDR3 DNA follows: TGTGCCAGCTGGCAGTATCTTGGTGAGCAGTTCTTC.

This clone was seen repeatedly, ten times or more. The rearrangement joins TRBV7-2 to TRBJ1-5, with D possibly TRBD1 on 5 matching bases. The CDR3 spans 15 residues. Germline CDR1 and CDR2: SGHTA and FQGNSA. Trimming pared 0 bases from V and 6 bases from J, leaving 12 bases between. The CDR3 loop reads CASSLAMGESQPQHF. DNA of the CDR3: TGTGCCAGCAGCTTAGCGATGGGGGAGAGTCAGCCCCAGCATTTT.

This clone has at least ten counts. J is TRBJ2-2 and V is TRBV12-3 or TRBV12-4; D may be TRBD2 (5 bases). The CDR3 runs 15 residues. Trimming took off 2 bases at V and 1 base at J, with 8 bases between the two ends. The CDR3 reads CASSLRGWNTGELFF. The CDR3 bases are TGTGCCAGCAGTTTACGCGGGTGGAACACCGGGGAGCTGTTTTTT.

This clone has a count of ten or more. Possible read error: a much larger clone is one base away. The same CDR3 also results from other DNA sequences found in this sample. The V gene is TRBV19, the J gene TRBJ2-7; D gene uncertain. From germline, CDR1 is LNHDA and CDR2 SQIVND (reference sequence). This CDR3 spans 14 amino acids. The CDR3 reads CASSIGLMSYEQYF. The CDR3 bases are TGTGCCAGTAGTATAGGGTTAATGTCCTACGAACAGTACTTC.

This clone was recorded many times. This chain connects TRBV5-1 to TRBJ1-1; no reliable D call. In germline, CDR1 is SGHRS, CDR2 YFSETQ. Between the trimmed V and J ends, which lost 0 bases and 4 bases, there was a span of 10 bases. There are 14 residues in the CDR3. CDR3 sequence: CASSLGPESTEAFF. In nucleotides, the CDR3 is TGCGCCAGCAGCTTGGGGCCTGAGAGCACTGAAGCTTTCTTT.

This clone was counted many times. This rearrangement joins TRBV20-1 to TRBJ2-3; 10 bases align to TRBD2. Trimming removed 3 bases from V and 2 bases from J; junction bases left unmatched: 8. In germline, CDR1 is DFQATT, CDR2 SNEGSKA (reference sequence). This CDR3 has 16 residues. The CDR3 DNA sequence: TGCAGTGCTAGTGAGCGGGAGGGAATGTTCACAGATACGCAGTATTTT. Translated, it gives CSASEREGMFTDTQYF.

This clone was observed many times. This chain joins TRBV10-3 and TRBJ1-2; 7 nucleotides line up with TRBD1. Unmatched junction bases numbered 12, after V lost 6 bases and J lost 8 bases. Germline lookup yields CDR1 ENHRY and CDR2 SYGVKD. This CDR3 comprises 14 residues. CDR3 sequence reads: CAISVGTGVQGYTF. The CDR3 bases are TGTGCCATCAGCGTCGGCACAGGGGTCCAGGGCTACACCTTC.

This clone was counted at least ten times. The J gene is TRBJ2-3, the V gene TRBV11-2; 9 nucleotides match TRBD2. With 5 bases clipped from V and 3 bases from J, the junction kept 12 bases outside the gene matches. CDR3 length: 17 amino acids. CDR1 is SGHAT, CDR2 FQNNGV, per germline. CDR3 in DNA: TGTGCCAGCAGCCCTCGGTCGGCGGGAGGGCCGACAGATACGCAGTATTTT. Its protein product is CASSPRSAGGPTDTQYF. Drawing the rest from reference TRBV11-2 and TRBJ2-3, the complete variable domain is EAGVAQSPRYKIIEKRQSVAFWCNPISGHATLYWYQQILGQGPKLLIQFQNNGVVDDSQLPKDRFSAERLKGVDSTLKIQPAKLEDSAVYLCASSPRSAGGPTDTQYFGPGTRLTVL.

The J gene is TRBJ1-6, the V gene TRBV3-1; maybe TRBD1 (6 bases). This CDR3 is built from 16 residues. Germline loops: CDR1 LGHDT, CDR2 YNNKEL (reference sequence). V was trimmed by 4 bases and J by 6 bases, leaving 16 bases between them. CDR3 nucleotide sequence: TGTGCCAGCAGCCCCCGGTCTGGGGGCGCTAATTCACCCCTCCACTTT. Residues: CASSPRSGGANSPLHF.

This clone has a handful of counts. A read error may explain this, as a much larger clone is one base away. The J gene is TRBJ1-5, the V gene TRBV6-1, with unresolved D. Germline V CDR1 and CDR2: MNHNS, SASEGT. The CDR3 runs to 14 residues. The CDR3 nucleotides read TGTGCCCGCAGTGAAGCGCCTCTTCTGCAGCCCCATCATTTT. Residues: CARSEAPLLQPHHF.

By proportion, this clone is medium-sized. This sequence joins TRBV6-1 and TRBJ1-1; D unresolved. The CDR3 is 13 residues long. Germline CDR1 reads MNHNS; CDR2 reads SASEGT. V was cut by 3 bases and J by 11 bases, with 16 bases left in between. The CDR3 loop is CASSDSADVKAFF. The CDR3 DNA is TGTGCCAGCAGTGACTCGGCAGACGTGAAGGCTTTCTTT.

This clone came up many times. This rearrangement joins TRBV9 to TRBJ2-5; 9 positions match TRBD2. Germline V CDR1 and CDR2: SGDLS, YYNGEE. CDR3 length equals 15 residues. The J segment lost 1 base and the V segment lost 3 bases, leaving 4 bases of the junction unmatched. The chain's CDR3 is CASSEGGRVQETQYF. In DNA form, the CDR3 reads TGTGCCAGCAGCGAGGGCGGGAGGGTCCAAGAGACCCAGTACTTC.

This clone was detected ten times or more. The chain is built from TRBV5-1 and TRBJ2-7; D is unclear. The V and J ends lost 0 bases and 6 bases respectively, with 10 bases between them. The CDR3 totals 13 residues. CDR1 and CDR2 from the germline V gene are SGHRS and YFSETQ. CDR3 in amino acids: CASSLAGVSEQYF. The DNA for the CDR3 is TGCGCCAGCAGCTTGGCCGGTGTGAGCGAGCAGTACTTC.